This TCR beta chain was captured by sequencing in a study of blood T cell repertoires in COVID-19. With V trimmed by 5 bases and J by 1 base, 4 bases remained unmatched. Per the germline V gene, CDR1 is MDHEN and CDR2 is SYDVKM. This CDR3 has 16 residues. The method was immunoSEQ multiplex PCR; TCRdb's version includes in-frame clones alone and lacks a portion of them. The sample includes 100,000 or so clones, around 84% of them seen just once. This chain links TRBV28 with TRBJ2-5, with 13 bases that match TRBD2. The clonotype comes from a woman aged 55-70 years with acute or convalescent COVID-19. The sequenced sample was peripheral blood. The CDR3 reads CASSKTSGGPQETQYF. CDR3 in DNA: TGTGCCAGCAGTAAGACTAGCGGGGGGCCCCAAGAGACCCAGTACTTC.